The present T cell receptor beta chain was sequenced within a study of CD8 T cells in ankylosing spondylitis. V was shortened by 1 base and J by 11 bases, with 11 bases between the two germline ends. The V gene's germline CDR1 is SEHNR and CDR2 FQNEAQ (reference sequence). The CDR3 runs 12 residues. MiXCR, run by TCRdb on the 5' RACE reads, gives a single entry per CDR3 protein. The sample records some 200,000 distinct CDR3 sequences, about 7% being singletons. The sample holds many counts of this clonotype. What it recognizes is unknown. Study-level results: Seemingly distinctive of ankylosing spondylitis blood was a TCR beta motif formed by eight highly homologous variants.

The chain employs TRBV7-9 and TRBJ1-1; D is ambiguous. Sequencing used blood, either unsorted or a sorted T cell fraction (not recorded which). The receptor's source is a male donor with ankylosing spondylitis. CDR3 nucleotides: TGTGCCAGCAGCTTAGGTAGCGAGAGGGCTTTCTTT. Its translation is CASSLGSERAFF.